This T cell receptor (beta chain) is drawn from a study of T-cell reconstitution after alpha-beta-depleted transplantation in children. This clonotype was seen a handful of times. Unique molecular identifiers tagged the TCRbeta library. TCRdb redid the calling of the PCR reads with MiXCR, one entry per CDR3 protein. Here the sample spans around 400,000 distinct CDR3 sequences, around 21% being singletons. The TCR originated in a human donor who donated a stem cell graft to a child with acute myeloid leukemia. The starting material was PBMCs from the stem cell graft donor, obtained from the stem cell graft.

This chain's CDR3 is CSARTGTVRNSPLHF. The DNA of the CDR3 is TGCAGTGCCAGAACCGGGACGGTGAGGAATTCACCCCTCCACTTT. V gene TRBV20-1 combines with J gene TRBJ1-6; the D gene is possibly TRBD1 (5 bases). This CDR3 has 15 residues. With 6 bases removed from V and 7 bases from J, the gap between germline ends came to 19 bases. CDR1 and CDR2 from the germline V gene are DFQATT and SNEGSKA (reference sequence).